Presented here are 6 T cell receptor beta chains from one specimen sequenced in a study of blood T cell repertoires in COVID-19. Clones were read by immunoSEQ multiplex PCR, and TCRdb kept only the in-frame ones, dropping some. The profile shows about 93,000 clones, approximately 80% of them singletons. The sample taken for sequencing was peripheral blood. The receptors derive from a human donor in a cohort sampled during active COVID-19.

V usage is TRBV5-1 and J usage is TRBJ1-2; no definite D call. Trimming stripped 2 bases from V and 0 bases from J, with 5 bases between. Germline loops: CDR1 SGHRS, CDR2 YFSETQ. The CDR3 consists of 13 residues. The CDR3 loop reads CASSFPSNYGYTF. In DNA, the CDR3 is TGCGCCAGCAGCTTCCCATCTAACTATGGCTACACCTTC.

The CDR3 nucleotides read TGTGCCAGCAGTCGACCGCGCGGGACAGGGATGAGGGAGACCCAGTACTTC. It encodes CASSRPRGTGMRETQYF. The chain has TRBV27 and TRBJ2-5; TRBD1 matches 9 bases. This CDR3 spans 17 amino acids. Unmatched junction bases numbered 15, after V lost 5 bases and J lost 5 bases. CDR1 and CDR2 from the germline V gene are MNHEY and SMNVEV (reference sequence).

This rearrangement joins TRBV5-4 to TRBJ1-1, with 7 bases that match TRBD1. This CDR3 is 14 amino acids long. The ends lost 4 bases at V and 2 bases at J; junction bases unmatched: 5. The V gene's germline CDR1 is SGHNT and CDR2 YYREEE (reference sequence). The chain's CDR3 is CASSTGQRNTEAFF. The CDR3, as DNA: TGTGCCAGCAGCACGGGACAGCGCAACACTGAAGCTTTCTTT.

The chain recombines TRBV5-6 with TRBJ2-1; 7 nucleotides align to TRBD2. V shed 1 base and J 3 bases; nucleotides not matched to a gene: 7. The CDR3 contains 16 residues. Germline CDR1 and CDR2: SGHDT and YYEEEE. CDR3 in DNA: TGTGCCAGCAGCTTGTTCCTAGCGGTGAACTACAATGAGCAGTTCTTC. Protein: CASSLFLAVNYNEQFF.

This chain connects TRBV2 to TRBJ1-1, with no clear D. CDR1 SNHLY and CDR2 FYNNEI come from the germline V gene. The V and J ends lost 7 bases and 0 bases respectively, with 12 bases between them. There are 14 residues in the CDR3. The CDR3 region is CASKEVLVNTEAFF. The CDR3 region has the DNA TGTGCCAGCAAAGAGGTCTTAGTGAACACTGAAGCTTTCTTT.

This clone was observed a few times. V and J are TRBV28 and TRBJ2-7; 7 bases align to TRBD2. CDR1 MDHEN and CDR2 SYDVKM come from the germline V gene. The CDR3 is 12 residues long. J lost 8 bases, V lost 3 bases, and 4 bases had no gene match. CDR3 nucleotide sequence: TGTGCCAGCAGTTTCGGGGGGTTAAAGCAGTACTTC. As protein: CASSFGGLKQYF.